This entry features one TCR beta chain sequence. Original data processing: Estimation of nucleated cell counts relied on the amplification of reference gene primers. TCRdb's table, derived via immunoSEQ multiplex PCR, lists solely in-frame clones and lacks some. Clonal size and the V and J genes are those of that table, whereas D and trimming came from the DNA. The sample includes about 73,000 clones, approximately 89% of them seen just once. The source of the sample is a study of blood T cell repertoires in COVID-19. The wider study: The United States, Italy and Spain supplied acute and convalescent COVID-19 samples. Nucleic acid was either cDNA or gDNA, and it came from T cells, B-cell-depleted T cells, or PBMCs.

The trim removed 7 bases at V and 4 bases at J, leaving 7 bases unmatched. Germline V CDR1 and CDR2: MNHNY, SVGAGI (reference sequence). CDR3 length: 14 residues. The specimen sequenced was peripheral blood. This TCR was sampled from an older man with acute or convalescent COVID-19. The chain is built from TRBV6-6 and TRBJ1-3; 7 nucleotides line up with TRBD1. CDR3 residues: CASNLGQVGNTIYF. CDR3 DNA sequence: TGTGCCAGCAACCTCGGACAGGTCGGAAACACCATATATTTT.